This TCR beta chain derives from a study of blood T cell repertoires in COVID-19. About the research overall: T cells, B-cell-depleted T cells, or PBMCs provided the cDNA or gDNA that served as material.

Methods used by the authors: The authors estimated nucleated cell counts from reference gene primer amplification. Clones were read by immunoSEQ multiplex PCR, and TCRdb kept only the in-frame ones, dropping some. That table is the source of V, J and clone size, and D and trimming were worked out from the DNA. The sample lists 95,000 to 120,000 clones, 70% to 90% seen once, with about 3.6% in the top ten. Sequencing was carried out using peripheral blood. This clonotype was sampled from a man aged 35 to 55 with acute or convalescent COVID-19.

CDR3 sequence reads: CASSKGGTVEQYF. The CDR3 bases are TGTGCCAGCAGCAAAGGCGGGACAGTCGAGCAGTACTTC. The chain recombines TRBV21-1 with TRBJ2-7; TRBD1, the table's D call, lacks a check against the DNA. TRBV21-1 is annotated as a pseudogene. The CDR3 covers 13 residues.